A single sample is the source of the 32 T cell receptor beta chains below, sequenced in a study of a mutant IDH1 vaccine in newly diagnosed glioma. The time point here: baseline, week 1 (first vaccination visit). Treatment given: pre-vaccination baseline after standard-of-care therapy. The table came from immunoSEQ multiplex PCR; TCRdb's copy has only in-frame clones and leaves some out. The sample has 20,000 or so clones, around 85% seen once. The starting material was PBMCs, obtained from a glioma patient treated with radiotherapy, temozolomide or both. The receptors here all came from a man aged 35 to 55 with glioma.

The chain has TRBV5-1 and TRBJ2-5; D is possibly TRBD1 (5 bases). Trimming took off 3 bases at V and 5 bases at J, with 17 bases between the two ends. CDR1 and CDR2 (germline): SGHRS, YFSETQ. This CDR3 comprises 15 residues. CDR3 loop: CASSSSDGAGETQYF. CDR3 coding DNA: TGCGCCAGCAGCTCGTCCGATGGGGCCGGGGAGACCCAGTACTTC.

V and J are TRBV4-1 and TRBJ1-2; the match to TRBD1 covers 8 bases. The CDR3 runs to 15 residues. Germline loops: CDR1 MGHRA, CDR2 YSYEKL. The V and J ends lost 0 bases and 4 bases, in that order; junction bases with no gene match: 4. CDR3 sequence reads: CASSQDHRGIYGYTF. CDR3 DNA sequence: TGCGCCAGCAGCCAAGACCACAGGGGGATCTATGGCTACACCTTC.

This clone was detected once. This sequence joins TRBV6-6 and TRBJ1-1; perhaps TRBD1 as D (6 bases). The CDR3 sequence is 13 residues long. Trimming pared 8 bases from V and 5 bases from J, leaving 15 bases between. CDR1 is MNHNY and CDR2 is SVGAGI in the germline V gene (reference sequence). The CDR3 DNA reads as TGTGCCAGCTCTCCCGGAGGGGGGACTGAAGCTTTCTTT. Amino acids: CASSPGGGTEAFF.

This sequence joins TRBV29-1 and TRBJ1-3; the match to TRBD1 covers 8 bases. The V and J ends lost 7 bases and 4 bases, in that order; junction bases with no gene match: 9. The CDR3 is 14 residues long. The germline V gene encodes CDR1 SQVTM and CDR2 ANQGSEA. The CDR3 loop reads CSALQGVGGNTIYF. In nucleotides, the CDR3 is TGCAGCGCGTTACAGGGGGTGGGAGGAAACACCATATATTTT.

J is TRBJ2-2 and V is TRBV7-8, with 12 nucleotides matching TRBD2. Germline assignment: CDR1 SGHVS and CDR2 FQNEAQ. The CDR3 consists of 17 residues. The V segment lost 0 bases and the J segment 6 bases; nucleotides outside the gene matches: 5. CDR3 residues: CASSLAPGLAGSGELFF. The CDR3 nucleotides are TGTGCCAGCAGCTTAGCCCCGGGACTAGCGGGTTCCGGGGAGCTGTTTTTT.

The chain has TRBV6-1 and TRBJ2-1; TRBD1 is a possible D gene (5 bases). The CDR3 sequence is 14 residues long. Per the germline V gene, CDR1 is MNHNS and CDR2 is SASEGT. The ends were cut back, 4 bases at V and 8 bases at J, with 15 bases in the middle. The CDR3 protein is CASSGQSIVDEQFF. The CDR3 nucleotides read TGTGCCAGCAGTGGACAGTCCATCGTCGATGAGCAGTTCTTC.

The chain has TRBV10-3 and TRBJ1-1, with D hard to call. The CDR3 has 15 amino acids. Germline assignment: CDR1 ENHRY and CDR2 SYGVKD. Trimming pared 0 bases from V and 6 bases from J, leaving 14 bases between. This chain's CDR3 is CAISESGPLSAEAFF. For the CDR3, the DNA is TGTGCCATCAGTGAGTCTGGGCCCCTTAGCGCTGAAGCTTTCTTT.

The rearrangement joins TRBV19 to TRBJ2-2; 10 bases are shared with TRBD2. Germline trimming cut 1 base from V and 5 bases from J; bases unmatched to any gene: 13. This CDR3 region has 19 residues. Germline V gene data show CDR1 as LNHDA and CDR2 as SQIVND (reference sequence). Written as DNA, the CDR3 is TGTGCCAGTAGTATAGCGTCTAGCGGGAGTTGGCATCGGACCGGGGAGCTGTTTTTT. As protein: CASSIASSGSWHRTGELFF.

The rearrangement joins TRBV27 to TRBJ1-1; D call uncertain. CDR1 and CDR2 (germline): MNHEY, SMNVEV (reference sequence). V was cut by 2 bases and J by 1 base, with 8 bases left in between. This CDR3 is 14 amino acids long. The DNA for the CDR3 is TGTGCCAGCAGTTTAGAGGGTACGAACACTGAAGCTTTCTTT. It codes for CASSLEGTNTEAFF.

The chain carries TRBV6-1 and TRBJ1-6; unclear D gene. The CDR3 runs to 15 residues. Between the trimmed V and J ends, which lost 6 bases and 4 bases, there was a span of 13 bases. Germline values: CDR1 MNHNS, CDR2 SASEGT. CDR3 bases: TGTGCCAGCAGCCGACACCTAACGTATAATTCACCCCTCCACTTT. This gives the protein CASSRHLTYNSPLHF.

V and J are TRBV5-1 and TRBJ2-7; D might be TRBD1 (5 bases). The V end lost 3 bases, the J end lost 2 bases, and 12 bases lay between the germline ends. Germline lookup yields CDR1 SGHRS and CDR2 YFSETQ. The CDR3 runs 14 residues. Here the CDR3 reads CASSSDDSPYEQYF. The CDR3, as DNA: TGCGCCAGCAGCTCTGATGACAGTCCCTACGAGCAGTACTTC.

The V and J genes are TRBV19 and TRBJ1-2; 7 bases align to TRBD1. CDR1 is LNHDA and CDR2 is SQIVND in the germline V gene (reference sequence). This CDR3 is built from 13 residues. Trimming removed 5 bases from V and 3 bases from J; junction bases left unmatched: 3. The CDR3 protein is CASSPDRDYGYTF. DNA of the CDR3: TGTGCCAGTAGTCCCGACAGGGACTATGGCTACACCTTC.

The J gene is TRBJ2-5, the V gene TRBV2; D gene ambiguous. The CDR3 runs 12 residues. The germline V gene has CDR1 SNHLY and CDR2 FYNNEI. The V gene lost 10 bases and the J gene lost 5 bases, with 14 bases spanning the gap. CDR3 nucleotides: TGTGCCACTTACTCGGCGAGGGAGACCCAGTACTTC. Translation: CATYSARETQYF. Variable domain in full (rest from reference TRBV2 and TRBJ2-5): EPEVTQTPSHQVTQMGQEVILRCVPISNHLYFYWYRQILGQKVEFLVSFYNNEISEKSEIFDDQFSVERPDGSNFTLKIRSTKLEDSAMYFCATYSARETQYFGPGTRLLVL.

The chain uses TRBV5-1 and TRBJ2-5; unclear D gene. CDR3 length equals 14 residues. CDR1 is SGHRS, CDR2 YFSETQ, per germline. Trimming cost V 3 bases and J 3 bases, with 12 bases left between them. For the CDR3, the DNA is TGCGCCAGCAGCTCTAAGGCTTCCAAAGAGACCCAGTACTTC. It translates to CASSSKASKETQYF.

This chain uses TRBV5-1 with TRBJ2-3, with TRBD2 matching 7 bases. The CDR3 runs 15 residues. V was pared by 5 bases and J by 4 bases, with 10 bases of the junction left unmatched. Per germline, CDR1 SGHRS and CDR2 YFSETQ. For the CDR3, the DNA is TGCGCCAGCAGAAGGGGAGGGCTAGGGGCAGATACGCAGTATTTT. Translated: CASRRGGLGADTQYF.

The J gene is TRBJ2-7, the V gene TRBV27; TRBD2 agrees at 9 bases. The germline V gene encodes CDR1 MNHEY and CDR2 SMNVEV (reference sequence). The CDR3 totals 18 residues. J gave up 0 bases and V 3 bases, and 12 bases lay outside the gene matches. CDR3 region: CASSLAPSGITYSYEQYF. The CDR3 DNA follows: TGTGCCAGCAGTTTGGCCCCTAGCGGGATTACTTACTCCTACGAGCAGTACTTC.

DNA of the CDR3: TGTGCCAGCAGTGAAGCTGGGCAGGGCCTATTCTATGGCTACACCTTC. This translates into CASSEAGQGLFYGYTF. V gene TRBV6-1 combines with J gene TRBJ1-2, with a possible D match to TRBD1 (5 bases). This CDR3 has 16 amino acids. The germline CDR1 and CDR2 sequences are MNHNS and SASEGT. V was clipped by 0 bases and J by 4 bases, with 15 bases between them.

This clone was seen a few times. The J gene is TRBJ1-1, the V gene TRBV6-5; D is unresolved. The length of the CDR3 is 13 residues. Looked up from germline, CDR1 is MNHEY and CDR2 is SVGAGI. V was cut by 8 bases and J by 3 bases, with 13 bases left in between. The CDR3 loop is CASGVARYTEAFF. The CDR3 coding sequence is TGTGCCAGCGGGGTGGCGCGATACACTGAAGCTTTCTTT.

This chain joins TRBV6-5 and TRBJ1-1; maybe TRBD1 (5 bases). Germline V gene sequence: CDR1 MNHEY, CDR2 SVGAGI. Trimming left V 0 bases short and J 0 bases short, with 11 bases between. The CDR3 is made up of 16 amino acids. The CDR3 is CASSYSGAVLNTEAFF. The CDR3 DNA reads TGTGCCAGCAGTTACTCCGGGGCGGTTCTGAACACTGAAGCTTTCTTT.

The rearrangement uses TRBV9 and TRBJ1-5, with D hard to call. Germline V gene sequence: CDR1 SGDLS, CDR2 YYNGEE. This CDR3 is built from 13 residues. V was clipped by 5 bases and J by 6 bases, with 12 bases between them. CDR3 loop: CASSTDPSQPQHF. CDR3 nucleotides: TGTGCCAGCAGTACCGACCCCAGTCAGCCCCAGCATTTT.

In this sample, this clone turned up once. The chain carries TRBV5-1 and TRBJ2-5, with 8 bases aligning to TRBD2. V dropped 5 bases and J dropped 4; count of bases not matched to a gene: 4. CDR3 size: 13 residues. Germline assignment: CDR1 SGHRS and CDR2 YFSETQ. CDR3 in DNA: TGCGCCAGCAGTCCCGGGGGGGGAGAGACCCAGTACTTC. Protein: CASSPGGGETQYF. The entire variable domain, with the rest obtained from reference TRBV5-1 and TRBJ2-5, is as follows: KAGVTQTPRYLIKTRGQQVTLSCSPISGHRSVSWYQQTPGQGLQFLFEYFSETQRNKGNFPGRFSGRQFSNSRSEMNVSTLELGDSALYLCASSPGGGETQYFGPGTRLLVL.

This rearrangement joins TRBV28 to TRBJ1-2; a possible D gene is TRBD1 (6 bases). The germline CDR1 and CDR2 sequences are MDHEN and SYDVKM. The V end lost 4 bases, the J end lost 4 bases, and 13 bases lay between the germline ends. The CDR3 length is 14 residues. Written as DNA, the CDR3 is TGTGCCAGCAGTTCAGGACAGACTTCCTATGGCTACACCTTC. This codes for CASSSGQTSYGYTF.

This clone has a single count. This chain joins TRBV5-1 and TRBJ1-1, with 10 bases matching TRBD1. V dropped 4 bases and J dropped 5; count of bases not matched to a gene: 11. Germline loops: CDR1 SGHRS, CDR2 YFSETQ. The CDR3 contains 16 residues. The CDR3 DNA reads as TGCGCCAGCAGCCCAGGGACAGGGGCCCTGGGAACTGAAGCTTTCTTT. Translating it yields CASSPGTGALGTEAFF.

This clone was seen more than once but under ten times. This chain uses TRBV5-1 with TRBJ2-5; D unclear. The CDR3 covers 12 residues. From germline, CDR1 is SGHRS and CDR2 YFSETQ. The V end lost 0 bases, the J end lost 5 bases, and 5 bases lay between the germline ends. The chain's CDR3 is CASSLGAETQYF. The DNA for the CDR3 is TGCGCCAGCAGCTTGGGGGCGGAGACCCAGTACTTC. The full variable domain, with the rest looked up from reference TRBV5-1 and TRBJ2-5, is KAGVTQTPRYLIKTRGQQVTLSCSPISGHRSVSWYQQTPGQGLQFLFEYFSETQRNKGNFPGRFSGRQFSNSRSEMNVSTLELGDSALYLCASSLGAETQYFGPGTRLLVL.

The chain has TRBV6-1 and TRBJ2-3; either TRBD1 or TRBD2 may supply D (5 bases each). CDR1 is MNHNS and CDR2 is SASEGT in the germline V gene. Trimming took 9 bases from V and 3 from J, leaving 13 bases between them. The CDR3 length is 13 residues. CDR3 protein: CASIRDGTDTQYF. For the CDR3, the DNA is TGTGCCAGTATCAGGGACGGTACAGATACGCAGTATTTT.

The rearrangement joins TRBV18 to TRBJ1-1; 9 bases agree with TRBD1. V dropped 6 bases and J dropped 8; count of bases not matched to a gene: 10. Germline CDR1 reads KGHSH; CDR2 reads LQKENI. This CDR3 is 14 amino acids long. This CDR3 is CASSATGGRWEAFF. CDR3 DNA sequence: TGTGCCAGCTCGGCGACAGGGGGTCGGTGGGAAGCTTTCTTT.

The V gene is TRBV10-3, the J gene TRBJ1-2; TRBD1 aligns across 7 bases. Germline V gene sequence: CDR1 ENHRY, CDR2 SYGVKD. The trim removed 10 bases at V and 4 bases at J, leaving 6 bases unmatched. The CDR3 contains 12 residues. CDR3 sequence reads: CATRGSGYGYTF. The CDR3 coding sequence is TGTGCCACCAGGGGGAGCGGCTATGGCTACACCTTC.

The V and J genes are TRBV5-6 and TRBJ2-6; D not certain. V lost 3 bases and J 13 bases, leaving 17 bases between the germline ends. The CDR3 runs 14 residues. CDR1 is SGHDT, CDR2 YYEEEE, per germline. In DNA form, the CDR3 reads TGTGCCAGCAGCTCCCCGACCGCCGAATGGGTCCTGACTTTC. This encodes CASSSPTAEWVLTF. The variable domain in full, completed from reference TRBV5-6 and TRBJ2-6, reads DAGVTQSPTHLIKTRGQQVTLRCSPKSGHDTVSWYQQALGQGPQFIFQYYEEEERQRGNFPDRFSGHQFPNYSSELNVNALLLGDSALYLCASSSPTAEWVLTFGAGSRLTVL.

The CDR3 nucleotides are TGTGCCAGCAGCGTAGGAGCAACGGGTCAGCCCCAGCATTTT. It translates to CASSVGATGQPQHF. This chain joins TRBV9 and TRBJ1-5; the D is unclear. Germline loops: CDR1 SGDLS, CDR2 YYNGEE. V was clipped by 0 bases and J by 6 bases, with 10 bases between them. The CDR3 is made up of 14 amino acids. Full variable domain (rest looked up from reference TRBV9 and TRBJ1-5): DSGVTQTPKHLITATGQRVTLRCSPRSGDLSVYWYQQSLDQGLQFLIQYYNGEERAKGNILERFSAQQFPDLHSELNLSSLELGDSALYFCASSVGATGQPQHFGDGTRLSIL.

CDR3 coding DNA: TGTGCCAGTAGTCCCTGGACAGGAGCCAACACTGAAGCTTTCTTT. Protein: CASSPWTGANTEAFF. J is TRBJ1-1 and V is TRBV19; TRBD1 agrees at 7 bases. The CDR3 covers 15 residues. CDR1 LNHDA and CDR2 SQIVND come from the germline V gene (reference sequence). The V and J ends lost 5 bases and 2 bases, in that order; junction bases with no gene match: 8.

The chain has TRBV6-8 and TRBJ2-2; 12 bases fit TRBD2. Unmatched junction bases numbered 3, after V lost 0 bases and J lost 7 bases. The CDR3 has 16 amino acids. CDR1 and CDR2 (germline): MNHGY, SAAAGT. CDR3 sequence reads: CASSYSLAGGCGELFF. Here the CDR3 DNA reads TGTGCCAGCAGTTACTCCCTAGCGGGGGGGTGCGGGGAGCTGTTTTTT.

The rearrangement links TRBV4-3 to TRBJ1-3; TRBD1 might be the D (5 bases). V was cut by 7 bases and J by 4 bases, with 20 bases left in between. Germline V gene data show CDR1 as LGHNA and CDR2 as YSLEER. CDR3 length equals 16 residues. The CDR3 here is CASTPGDRIYGNTIYF. CDR3 bases: TGCGCCAGCACTCCCGGGGACCGAATCTACGGAAACACCATATATTTT.